This T cell receptor beta chain was identified during a study of shared clonotypes between healthy human individuals. Method: immunoSEQ multiplex PCR; TCRdb's copy keeps in-frame clones and lacks some. The sample lists about 2.4 million clones; roughly nine tenths were seen once. Germline V gene lookup returns CDR1 SGHTA and CDR2 FQGNSA. V was clipped by 6 bases and J by 2 bases; unmatched bases: 8. The CDR3 spans 15 residues. Only one count was recorded for this clone. The rearrangement links TRBV7-2 to TRBJ2-5, with 8 bases that match TRBD2. This TCR came from a man aged 18 to 30 in good health. The source material was naive CD4+ T cells sorted from blood. The subset here: CD45RA+ positively selected. In nucleotides, the CDR3 is TGTGCCAGCAGATATACGGGCGGGAGGCAAGAGACCCAGTACTTC. Amino acids: CASRYTGGRQETQYF. The full variable domain, completed using reference TRBV7-2 and TRBJ2-5, is GAGVSQSPSNKVTEKGKDVELRCDPISGHTALYWYRQSLGQGLEFLIYFQGNSAPDKSGLPSDRFSAERTGGSVSTLTIQRTQQEDSAVYLCASRYTGGRQETQYFGPGTRLLVL.